This TCR beta chain was sequenced during a study of blood T cell repertoires in COVID-19. The CDR3 has 14 amino acids. Between the trimmed V and J ends, which lost 0 bases and 3 bases, there was a span of 9 bases. CDR1 MGHRA and CDR2 YSYEKL come from the germline V gene. Authors' analysis steps: Amplifying reference gene primers gave estimates of nucleated cell counts. This table comes from immunoSEQ multiplex PCR, and its TCRdb copy is limited to in-frame clones, with some not included. D and trimming come from the DNA, and the V and J calls and clone size come from that table. The sample consists of hundreds of thousands of clones, roughly 91% of them appearing once.

This receptor was taken from a man aged 35 to 55 with acute or convalescent COVID-19. The V gene is TRBV4-1, the J gene TRBJ2-7; perhaps TRBD1 as D (5 bases). Sequencing was performed on peripheral blood. The CDR3 spells CASSQDPGNYEQYF. CDR3 nucleotides: TGCGCCAGCAGCCAAGATCCAGGGAACTACGAGCAGTACTTC.